This is a list of T cell receptor beta chains from one sample in a study of cytomegalovirus exposure and HLA in healthy donors. Generated by immunoSEQ multiplex PCR, the TCRdb table keeps only in-frame clones and is missing some. The sample consists of some 200,000 clones, 80% to 85% of them appearing once. The sequenced sample consisted of PBMCs. These receptors came from a man aged 40-55 years in good health and CMV-seropositive. Both conserved end residues are part of each CDR3. The D gene is left open where the match is weak. Rows give clone size only sometimes, using once, few, many, or a class for an expanded clone.

d_call | clone_size | j_call | v_call | cdr3_aa | cdr3_nt
. | once | TRBJ2-3 | TRBV4-3 | CASSQDYSTDTQYF | TGCGCCAGCAGCCAAGACTATAGCACAGATACGCAGTATTTT
. | . | TRBJ1-1 | TRBV7-6 | CASSFFREAHEDTEAFF | TGTGCCAGCAGCTTTTTCAGGGAGGCCCACGAGGACACTGAAGCTTTCTTT
. | . | TRBJ1-6 | TRBV19 | CASSEANNSPLHF | TGTGCCAGTAGTGAGGCTAATAATTCACCCCTCCACTTT
. | . | TRBJ1-5 | TRBV7-8 | CASSLEGFFGNQPQHF | TGTGCCAGCAGCTTAGAGGGGTTTTTTGGCAATCAGCCCCAGCATTTT
TRBD2 | . | TRBJ2-2 | TRBV9 | CASSVEASGNTGELFF | TGTGCCAGCAGCGTAGAAGCTAGCGGAAACACCGGGGAGCTGTTTTTT
. | . | TRBJ1-6 | TRBV4-2 | CASSQMVLSTPTYSYNSPLHF | TGTGCCAGCAGCCAGATGGTCCTATCGACACCCACTTACTCCTATAATTCACCCCTCCACTTT
. | few | TRBJ2-6 | TRBV6-4 | CASSESGANVLTF | TGTGCCAGCAGTGAGAGTGGGGCCAACGTCCTGACTTTC
. | . | TRBJ1-1 | TRBV7-6 | CASSFAGSETEAFF | TGTGCCAGCAGCTTTGCCGGGAGTGAGACGGAAGCTTTCTTT
TRBD1 | few | TRBJ1-1 | TRBV19 | CASSAYRGTEAFF | TGTGCCAGTAGTGCATACAGGGGGACTGAAGCTTTCTTT
. | . | TRBJ2-1 | TRBV7-9 | CASSWTGEEFF | TGTGCCAGCAGCTGGACTGGCGAAGAGTTCTTC
TRBD1 | . | TRBJ1-3 | TRBV5-1 | CASRRTGGANTIYF | TGCGCCAGCCGGAGGACAGGGGGTGCGAACACCATATATTTT
TRBD1 | . | TRBJ1-2 | TRBV5-1 | CASSRDRGLYGYTF | TGCGCCAGCAGCCGGGACAGAGGCCTCTATGGCTACACCTTC
. | . | TRBJ2-1 | TRBV18 | CASSPGGYNEQFF | TGTGCCAGCTCACCGGGGGGTTACAATGAGCAGTTCTTC
TRBD2 | . | TRBJ2-1 | TRBV9 | CASSVTSGGRSSYNEQFF | TGTGCCAGCAGCGTAACTAGCGGGGGCCGAAGCTCCTACAATGAGCAGTTCTTC
. | . | TRBJ1-6 | TRBV27 | CASSRLSGAGANNSPLHF | TGTGCCAGCAGTCGATTGAGCGGCGCAGGGGCAAATAATTCACCCCTCCACTTT
TRBD1 | few | TRBJ2-1 | TRBV30 | CAWRPRPGQSPFYEQFF | TGTGCCTGGAGGCCCCGCCCGGGACAGTCTCCGTTCTATGAGCAGTTCTTC
TRBD1 | . | TRBJ1-5 | TRBV9 | CASAVEDRLQPQHF | TGTGCCAGCGCCGTGGAGGACAGGCTTCAGCCCCAGCATTTT
. | . | TRBJ1-4 | TRBV7-2 | CASSWVDSNEKLFF | TGTGCCAGCAGCTGGGTGGACAGCAATGAAAAACTGTTTTTT
. | . | TRBJ2-1 | TRBV27 | CASSLMGPGQNNEQFF | TGTGCCAGCAGTTTAATGGGGCCCGGGCAGAACAATGAGCAGTTCTTC
TRBD1 | once | TRBJ2-7 | TRBV4-3 | CASSHLQGSYEQYF | TGCGCCAGCAGCCACCTACAGGGGAGCTACGAGCAGTACTTC
. | . | TRBJ1-1 | TRBV28 | CASSLSGGETEAFF | TGTGCCAGCAGCCTATCGGGGGGCGAAACTGAAGCTTTCTTT
TRBD1 | . | TRBJ1-2 | TRBV30 | CAWRVNRGPDGYTF | TGTGCCTGGAGGGTTAACAGGGGGCCTGATGGCTACACCTTC
. | . | TRBJ1-2 | TRBV30 | CAWNREDGYTF | TGTGCCTGGAACAGGGAAGATGGCTACACCTTC
TRBD1 | few | TRBJ2-7 | TRBV6-6 | CASTRGQDRSKQYF | TGTGCCAGCACCCGAGGACAGGATAGGTCTAAGCAGTACTTC
. | . | TRBJ2-1 | TRBV3-2 | CAFGRGQFF | TGTGCGTTCGGCCGCGGGCAGTTCTTC
. | . | TRBJ1-1 | TRBV29-1 | CSVAGHLNTEAFF | TGCAGCGTAGCGGGACACCTGAACACTGAAGCTTTCTTT
TRBD2 | . | TRBJ2-3 | TRBV30 | CAWSVIAGGPDTQYF | TGTGCCTGGAGTGTAATAGCGGGGGGGCCAGATACGCAGTATTTT
. | . | TRBJ2-2 | TRBV11-2 | CASSRSHQAGELFF | TGTGCCAGCAGCAGGTCCCATCAGGCCGGGGAGCTGTTTTTT
. | . | TRBJ1-5 | TRBV10-2 | CASSEWGTSSNQPQHF | TGCGCCAGCAGTGAGTGGGGGACATCTAGCAATCAGCCCCAGCATTTT
TRBD1 | . | TRBJ1-1 | TRBV19 | CASSPGTGTEAFF | TGTGCCAGTAGTCCCGGGACAGGGACCGAAGCTTTCTTT
. | . | TRBJ2-1 | TRBV27 | CASSLASREQFF | TGTGCCAGCAGTTTAGCTAGCAGAGAGCAGTTCTTC
. | . | TRBJ1-4 | TRBV30 | CAWRESGGWEKLFF | TGTGCCTGGAGAGAATCCGGGGGTTGGGAAAAACTGTTTTTT
. | . | TRBJ1-3 | TRBV7-8 | CASSMTANSGNTIYF | TGTGCCAGCAGCATGACAGCCAACTCTGGAAACACCATATATTTT
TRBD1 | . | TRBJ1-1 | TRBV6-5 | CASSYMTGSHTEAFF | TGTGCCAGCAGTTACATGACAGGGAGTCACACTGAAGCTTTCTTT
TRBD1 | . | TRBJ1-1 | TRBV9 | CASSVDPQGARNTEAFF | TGTGCCAGCAGCGTAGACCCCCAGGGGGCGCGGAACACTGAAGCTTTCTTT
. | . | TRBJ2-7 | TRBV28 | CASSPVAGYEQYF | TGTGCCAGCAGCCCCGTGGCGGGCTACGAGCAGTACTTC
. | . | TRBJ2-4 | TRBV7-9 | CASSRDNINIQYF | TGTGCCAGCAGCAGGGACAATATAAACATTCAGTACTTC
. | . | TRBJ2-5 | TRBV28 | CASSLLRAGIGSETQYF | TGTGCCAGCAGTTTATTACGTGCCGGGATAGGTTCGGAGACCCAGTACTTC
. | . | TRBJ1-5 | TRBV19 | CASSTTGVGNQPQHF | TGTGCCAGTAGTACCACCGGGGTGGGCAATCAGCCCCAGCATTTT
. | . | TRBJ2-5 | TRBV30 | CAWSVRGGPKTQYF | TGTGCCTGGAGTGTCCGCGGCGGGCCAAAGACCCAGTACTTC
TRBD1 | . | TRBJ1-1 | TRBV4-1 | CASSQGFFGQAGTEAFF | TGCGCCAGCAGCCAAGGCTTTTTTGGACAGGCAGGCACTGAAGCTTTCTTT
. | . | TRBJ2-2 | TRBV4-2 | CASSQRRDYTGELFF | TGTGCCAGCAGCCAAAGAAGGGACTACACCGGGGAGCTGTTTTTT